The TCR beta chain described here comes from a study of vaccination and CD4 T cells after COVID-19. Study summary: Cultures serving as controls received a peptide pool (CEFX or HIV-1 Nef) or no peptide.

This clonotype is a singleton in its sample. Its antigen is as yet unknown. The Oncomine TCR Beta short-read assay was applied to DNA of cultured CD4+ T cells. The template was genomic DNA from cultured CD4+ T cells. TCRdb fed the PCR reads into MiXCR, producing one record per CDR3 protein. The sample has roughly 16,000 distinct CDR3 sequences; about 50% are singletons. There are 14 residues in the CDR3. Germline V gives CDR1 SGHNT, CDR2 YENEEA. Trimming stripped 1 base from V and 7 bases from J, with 11 bases between. The treatment: roughly 10-day PBMC culture with coronavirus spike peptide pools or control peptides (ViraFEST assay). ViraFEST grew antigen-specific T cells using peptide pools, then sequenced TCRs.

The chain recombines TRBV11-3 with TRBJ2-4; D is possibly TRBD1 (6 bases). The sample taken for sequencing was CD4+ T cells from blood, cultured in vitro. The receptor was derived from a human donor who had recovered from COVID-19. The CDR3, as DNA: TGTGCCAGCAGCTTAGGGACAGCTGGGAACATTCAGTACTTC. Translated: CASSLGTAGNIQYF.